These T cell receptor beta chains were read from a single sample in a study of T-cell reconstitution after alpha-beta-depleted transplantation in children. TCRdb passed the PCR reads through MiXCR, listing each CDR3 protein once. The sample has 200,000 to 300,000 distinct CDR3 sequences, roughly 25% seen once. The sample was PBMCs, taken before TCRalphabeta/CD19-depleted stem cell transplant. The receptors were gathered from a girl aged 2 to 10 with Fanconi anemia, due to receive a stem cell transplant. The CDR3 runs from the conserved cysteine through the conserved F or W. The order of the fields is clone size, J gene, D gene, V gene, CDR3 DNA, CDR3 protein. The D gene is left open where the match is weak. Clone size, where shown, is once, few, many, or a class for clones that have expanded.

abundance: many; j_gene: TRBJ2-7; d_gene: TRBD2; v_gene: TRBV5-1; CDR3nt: TGCGCCAGCAGCGGCCTAGCGGGAGGGCCAGGCGAGCAGTACTTC; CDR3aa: CASSGLAGGPGEQYF
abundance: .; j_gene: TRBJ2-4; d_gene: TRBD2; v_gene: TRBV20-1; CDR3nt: TGCAGTGCTAGATTTCTAGCGGGGGGCCGGGGGTACTTC; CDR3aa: CSARFLAGGRGYF
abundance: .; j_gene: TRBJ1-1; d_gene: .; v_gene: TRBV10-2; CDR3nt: TGCGCCAGCAGTGAGGGGAGTTCTGAAGCTTTCTTT; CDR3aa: CASSEGSSEAFF
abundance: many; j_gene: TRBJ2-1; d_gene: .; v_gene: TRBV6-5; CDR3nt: TGTGCCAGCAGTTATCTGCGCTCCTACAATGAGCAGTTCTTC; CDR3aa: CASSYLRSYNEQFF
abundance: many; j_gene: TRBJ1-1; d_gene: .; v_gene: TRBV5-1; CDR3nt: TGCGCCAGCAGCGGGGGAGGTACTGAAGCTTTCTTT; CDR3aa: CASSGGGTEAFF
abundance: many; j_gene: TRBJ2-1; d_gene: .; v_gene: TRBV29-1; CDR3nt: TGCAGCGTTGGGGGAGCGTCGAATGAGCAGTTCTTC; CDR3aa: CSVGGASNEQFF
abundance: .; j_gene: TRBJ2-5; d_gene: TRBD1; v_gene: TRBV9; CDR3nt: TGTGCCAGCAGCCCGGGGACAGCCCGTTTCCAAGAGACCCAGTACTTC; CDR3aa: CASSPGTARFQETQYF
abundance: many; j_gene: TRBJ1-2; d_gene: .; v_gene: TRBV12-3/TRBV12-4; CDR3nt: TGTGCCACCGGCCCCGGGCCCCCTAACTATGGCTACACCTTC; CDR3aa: CATGPGPPNYGYTF
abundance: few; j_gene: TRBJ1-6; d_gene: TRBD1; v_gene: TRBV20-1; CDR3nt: TGCAGTGCTCCCGCACAGGGGGCGTCTAATTCACCCCTCCACTTT; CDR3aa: CSAPAQGASNSPLHF
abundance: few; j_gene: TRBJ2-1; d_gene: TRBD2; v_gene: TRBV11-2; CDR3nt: TGTGCCAGCAGCACTCCCGGGACTAGCGGGAGGGCCTCTTACAATGAGCAGTTCTTC; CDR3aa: CASSTPGTSGRASYNEQFF
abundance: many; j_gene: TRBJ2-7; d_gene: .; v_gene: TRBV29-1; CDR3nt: TGCAGCGTTGAGGGGCCCAACTACGAGCAGTACTTC; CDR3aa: CSVEGPNYEQYF
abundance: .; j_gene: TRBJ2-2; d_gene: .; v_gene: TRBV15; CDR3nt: TGTGCCACCAGCAGAGCCGGGGCCACCGGGGAGCTGTTTTTT; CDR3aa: CATSRAGATGELFF
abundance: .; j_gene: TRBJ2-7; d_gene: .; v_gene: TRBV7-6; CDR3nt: TGTGCCAGCAGCCCCAATTCTGCGGGTCCTTACGAGCAGTACTTC; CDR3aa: CASSPNSAGPYEQYF
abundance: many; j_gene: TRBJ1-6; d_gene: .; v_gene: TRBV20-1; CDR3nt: TGCAGTGCTAGAGATCGACAGCTCGATAATTCACCCCTCCACTTT; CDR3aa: CSARDRQLDNSPLHF
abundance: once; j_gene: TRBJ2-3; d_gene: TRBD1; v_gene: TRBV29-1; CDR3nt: TGCAGCGTTGAATGGGGGGTCACCGGGACAGGGGAGGCAGATACGCAGTATTTT; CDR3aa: CSVEWGVTGTGEADTQYF
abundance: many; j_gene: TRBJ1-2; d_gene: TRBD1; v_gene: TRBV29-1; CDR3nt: TGCAGCGTCATGATTCTGGACAGGGGCGGCTATGGCTACACCTTC; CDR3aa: CSVMILDRGGYGYTF
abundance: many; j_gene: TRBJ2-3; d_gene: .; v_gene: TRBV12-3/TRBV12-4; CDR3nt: TGTGCCAGCAGTTCCCGGGCCGGAGATACGCAGTATTTT; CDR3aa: CASSSRAGDTQYF